The 12 T cell receptor beta chains below were found in one sample sequenced in a study of blood T cell repertoires in COVID-19. The method was immunoSEQ multiplex PCR; TCRdb's version includes in-frame clones alone and lacks a portion of them. The table shows 200,000 or so clones, with about nine tenths occurring only once. Sequenced input: PBMCs or T cells enriched from blood (not recorded which). The receptor source for this set is a woman in her 40s with acute COVID-19.

This clone appeared a single time. The rearrangement joins TRBV2 to TRBJ1-1, with 7 positions matching TRBD1. The V gene's germline CDR1 is SNHLY and CDR2 FYNNEI. The CDR3 is made up of 13 amino acids. Trimming removed 11 bases from V and 1 base from J; junction bases left unmatched: 7. This CDR3 reads CAGGRDRNTEAFF. For the CDR3, the DNA is TGTGCCGGGGGCCGGGACAGGAACACTGAAGCTTTCTTT.

This clone was detected a few times. The genes are TRBV3-1 (or the pseudogene TRBV3-2) and TRBJ1-1; D call uncertain. Germline V gene lookup returns CDR1 LGHDT and CDR2 YNNKEL (reference sequence). V was cut by 3 bases and J by 2 bases, with 7 bases left in between. This CDR3 spans 13 amino acids. CDR3 DNA sequence: TGTGCCAGCAGCCACAGGCCTAACACTGAAGCTTTCTTT. Translated: CASSHRPNTEAFF.

This chain links TRBV2 with TRBJ1-1; D is undetermined. The CDR3 consists of 13 residues. Trimming took off 2 bases at V and 4 bases at J, with 8 bases between the two ends. In germline, CDR1 is SNHLY, CDR2 FYNNEI. CDR3 bases: TGTGCCAGCAGTGAACCCGAGAGCACTGAAGCTTTCTTT. This translates into CASSEPESTEAFF.

The genes are TRBV19 and TRBJ1-2; possible D gene TRBD1, 6 bases. Trimming removed 5 bases at V and 10 bases at J, with 17 bases between. Germline V gene lookup returns CDR1 LNHDA and CDR2 SQIVND (reference sequence). The CDR3 has 13 residues. The CDR3 spells CASSPRQVMDYTF. The CDR3 DNA sequence: TGTGCCAGTAGTCCCCGACAGGTTATGGACTACACCTTC.

The chain combines TRBV18 with TRBJ2-5; a possible D gene is TRBD1 (8 bases). V lost 5 bases to trimming and J lost 4 bases, with 23 bases between them. The CDR3 extends over 17 amino acids. Germline lookup yields CDR1 KGHSH and CDR2 LQKENI. CDR3 in amino acids: CASSSLSVTGEGETQYF. In DNA form, the CDR3 reads TGTGCCAGCTCATCCTTGTCAGTGACAGGGGAGGGAGAGACCCAGTACTTC.

The chain employs TRBV30 and TRBJ1-2, with D uncertain. This CDR3 is 12 amino acids long. The V end was cut by 3 bases, the J end by 4 bases, with 9 bases between. Germline values: CDR1 GTSNPN, CDR2 SVGIG (reference sequence). The CDR3 sequence is CAWRSGSYGYTF. The CDR3 nucleotides are TGTGCCTGGAGGTCGGGGAGCTATGGCTACACCTTC.

This chain connects TRBV7-9 to TRBJ2-1; 8 nucleotides match TRBD2. V lost 8 bases, J lost 5 bases, and 11 bases stayed unmatched. Germline V lookup: CDR1 SEHNR, CDR2 FQNEAQ (reference sequence). This CDR3 is built from 15 residues. This CDR3 is CASLNAGGSNNEQFF. The CDR3 nucleotides are TGTGCCAGCCTGAACGCGGGAGGATCAAACAATGAGCAGTTCTTC.

This chain links TRBV7-2 with TRBJ2-3, with D perhaps TRBD2 (6 bases). From germline, CDR1 is SGHTA and CDR2 FQGNSA. Between the trimmed V and J ends, which lost 2 bases and 6 bases, there was a span of 24 bases. There are 18 residues in the CDR3. The CDR3 nucleotides read TGTGCCAGCAGCTTACTTCAGCGGGTCGGCCGTCGGTGGGATACGCAGTATTTT. It is translated as CASSLLQRVGRRWDTQYF.

V usage is TRBV13 and J usage is TRBJ1-1, with unresolved D. CDR3 length: 15 residues. The V end was cut by 6 bases, the J end by 7 bases, with 21 bases between. Per the germline V gene, CDR1 is PRHDT and CDR2 is FYEKMQ (reference sequence). The CDR3 coding sequence is TGTGCCAGCAGGACTCCGGGGAGAAAGCTTGGTGAAGCTTTCTTT. It encodes CASRTPGRKLGEAFF. The complete variable domain, with remaining parts taken from reference TRBV13 and TRBJ1-1, reads AAGVIQSPRHLIKEKRETATLKCYPIPRHDTVYWYQQGPGQDPQFLISFYEKMQSDKGSIPDRFSAQQFSDYHSELNMSSLELGDSALYFCASRTPGRKLGEAFFGQGTRLTVV.

Of note for this clone: Relative to the germline gene, one junction end is altered; a read error may explain this. The chain combines TRBV6-1 with TRBJ2-7, with 11 bases lining up with TRBD1. CDR3 length equals 16 residues. From germline, CDR1 is MNHNS and CDR2 SASEGT. Here the CDR3 DNA reads TGTGCCAGCAGGGAAGGGGGGACAGGGGGTTTCTACGAGCAGTACTTC. Encoded protein: CASREGGTGGFYEQYF.

This clone was observed once. DNA for the CDR3: TGCGCCAGCAGCTCCCAGGGACAGTTGAACACTGAAGCTTTCTTT. Translating it yields CASSSQGQLNTEAFF. The V call is TRBV5-1, the J call TRBJ1-1, with TRBD1 matching over 7 bases. V was pared by 3 bases and J by 0 bases, with 5 bases of the junction left unmatched. The CDR3 extends over 15 amino acids. Germline V lookup: CDR1 SGHRS, CDR2 YFSETQ.

Notes on this clone: One end of the junction is discordant with germline, which a read error may explain. The chain has TRBV18 and TRBJ2-7; tentative D call: TRBD1 (7 bases). The CDR3 runs 12 residues. In germline, CDR1 is KGHSH, CDR2 LQKENI. The CDR3 loop is CASSPQGREQYF. CDR3 in DNA: TGTGCCAGCTCCCCACAGGGGAGGGAGCAGTACTTC. The full variable domain, with the rest looked up from reference TRBV18 and TRBJ2-7, is NAGVMQNPRHLVRRRGQEARLRCSPMKGHSHVYWYRQLPEEGLKFMVYLQKENIIDESGMPKERFSAEFPKEGPSILRIQQVVRGDSAAYFCASSPQGREQYFGPGTRLTVT.